This TCR beta chain was sequenced in a study of OX40 agonist ivuxolimab in advanced cancers. Method: immunoSEQ multiplex PCR; TCRdb's copy keeps in-frame clones and lacks some. The data hold about 69,000 clones, with 90% to 95% observed a single time. This clone has only one observation. This TCR came from an adult with an advanced solid tumor such as melanoma, head and neck, liver or kidney cancer. The sequenced sample was CD4+ or CD8+ T cells sorted from blood, obtained in a trial of the OX40 agonist ivuxolimab.

CDR3 in DNA: TGCGCCAGCAGCCAAGATTTACTAGCCCAGGCCACAGATACGCAGTATTTT. Translated, it gives CASSQDLLAQATDTQYF. This sequence joins TRBV4-1 and TRBJ2-3; D perhaps matches TRBD2 (6 bases). The V end lost 0 bases, the J end lost 2 bases, and 15 bases lay between the germline ends. There are 17 residues in the CDR3. Looked up from germline, CDR1 is MGHRA and CDR2 is YSYEKL.